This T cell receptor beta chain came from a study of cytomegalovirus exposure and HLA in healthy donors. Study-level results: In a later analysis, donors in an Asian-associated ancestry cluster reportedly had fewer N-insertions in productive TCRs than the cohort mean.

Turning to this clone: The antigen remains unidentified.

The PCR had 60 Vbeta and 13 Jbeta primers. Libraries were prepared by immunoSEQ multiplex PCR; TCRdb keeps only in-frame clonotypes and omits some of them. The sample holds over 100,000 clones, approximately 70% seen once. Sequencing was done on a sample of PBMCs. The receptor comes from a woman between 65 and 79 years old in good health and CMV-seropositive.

CDR3 sequence: CASSQARGLAGANQETQYF. CDR3 bases: TGCGCCAGCAGCCAAGCCCGAGGACTAGCGGGGGCCAACCAAGAGACCCAGTACTTC. This chain joins TRBV4-1 and TRBJ2-5, with 13 bases identical to TRBD2. This CDR3 is 19 amino acids long. The germline CDR1 and CDR2 sequences are MGHRA and YSYEKL. V dropped 1 base and J dropped 0; count of bases not matched to a gene: 8.